The 17 T cell receptor beta chains below were found in one sample sequenced in a study of shared clonotypes between healthy human individuals. The repertoire was sequenced with immunoSEQ multiplex PCR; TCRdb's copy has only in-frame clones and lacks some. The top ten clones hold over 0.12% of a sample with about 2.4 million clones, about 92% of them seen once. Sequences were obtained from naive CD4+ T cells sorted from blood. Stated subset: CD45RA+ positively selected. These receptors all stem from a man between 18 and 35 years old in good health.

The chain couples TRBV6-6 to TRBJ2-3; tentative D call: TRBD1 (5 bases). CDR3 length equals 15 residues. V shed 6 bases and J shed 2 bases, with 15 bases lying between them. From germline, CDR1 is MNHNY and CDR2 SVGAGI (reference sequence). The CDR3 DNA follows: TGTGCCAGCAGGCGACAGCTTAACATCACAGATACGCAGTATTTT. This sequence encodes CASRRQLNITDTQYF.

The V and J genes are TRBV25-1 and TRBJ2-5, with 9 nucleotides matching TRBD2. Per the germline V gene, CDR1 is MGHDK and CDR2 is SYGVNS. The CDR3 has 16 amino acids. Trimming cost V 1 base and J 5 bases; bases outside gene matches: 8. DNA of the CDR3: TGTGCCAGCAGTGAATGGCTAGCGGGGTCTCTTGAGACCCAGTACTTC. This sequence encodes CASSEWLAGSLETQYF.

The V gene is TRBV6-6, the J gene TRBJ1-6, with D possibly matching TRBD1 (5 bases). Trimming stripped 7 bases from V and 6 bases from J, with 19 bases between. Germline CDR1 and CDR2: MNHNY and SVGAGI (reference sequence). The CDR3 has 16 amino acids. DNA of the CDR3: TGTGCCAGCAACAAGGGACCGGGTGGCGGTAATTCACCCCTCCACTTT. Protein sequence: CASNKGPGGGNSPLHF.

The genes are TRBV6-1 and TRBJ1-5; no reliable D call. CDR3 size: 12 residues. Trimming removed 3 bases from V and 5 bases from J, with 5 bases in between. Looked up from germline, CDR1 is MNHNS and CDR2 is SASEGT. CDR3 sequence (DNA): TGTGCCAGCAGTGATGGATATCAGCCCCAGCATTTT. Protein: CASSDGYQPQHF.

J is TRBJ1-3 and V is TRBV2; D call uncertain. Trimming took 7 bases from V and 0 from J, leaving 10 bases between them. Germline V gene lookup returns CDR1 SNHLY and CDR2 FYNNEI. This CDR3 contains 14 residues. CDR3 sequence reads: CASKGPTSGNTIYF. In nucleotides, the CDR3 is TGTGCCAGCAAAGGACCGACCTCTGGAAACACCATATATTTT.

The J gene is TRBJ1-2, the V gene TRBV14; TRBD1 matches 11 bases. This CDR3 has 15 residues. The germline V gene encodes CDR1 SGHDN and CDR2 FVKESK. V shed 3 bases, J shed 5 bases, and the junction held 5 bases outside the gene matches. The CDR3 nucleotides are TGTGCCAGCAGCCAGGCCGGGACAGGGGGTTATGGCTACACCTTC. Translating gives CASSQAGTGGYGYTF. Full variable domain (remainder filled in from reference TRBV14 and TRBJ1-2): EAGVTQFPSHSVIEKGQTVTLRCDPISGHDNLYWYRRVMGKEIKFLLHFVKESKQDESGMPNNRFLAERTGGTYSTLKVQPAELEDSGVYFCASSQAGTGGYGYTFGSGTRLTVV.

The J gene is TRBJ2-4, the V gene TRBV5-6; 12 positions match TRBD2. CDR1 and CDR2 from the germline V gene are SGHDT and YYEEEE. CDR3 size: 15 residues. V lost 2 bases, J lost 8 bases, and 5 bases stayed unmatched. The CDR3 loop is CASSFRTSGTDIQYF. As DNA, the CDR3 is TGTGCCAGCAGCTTTCGGACTAGCGGGACGGACATTCAGTACTTC.

This clone was counted once. The rearrangement uses TRBV10-3 and TRBJ2-7; no reliable D call. The CDR3 runs to 12 residues. Germline CDR1 ENHRY, CDR2 SYGVKD. Deletions cut 11 bases from V and 0 bases from J, with 11 bases between. The CDR3 is CAHGLFSYEQYF. CDR3 DNA: TGTGCCCACGGGCTCTTCTCCTACGAGCAGTACTTC.

V and J are TRBV10-3 and TRBJ1-2; D unresolved. V was pared by 2 bases and J by 0 bases, with 10 bases between. The CDR3 contains 15 residues. CDR1 is ENHRY and CDR2 is SYGVKD in the germline V gene. The CDR3 sequence is CAISEGVSANYGYTF. DNA of the CDR3: TGTGCCATCAGTGAGGGAGTCTCAGCTAACTATGGCTACACCTTC.

The rearrangement links TRBV19 to TRBJ2-7; TRBD2 agrees at 14 bases. Germline loops: CDR1 LNHDA, CDR2 SQIVND (reference sequence). The CDR3 covers 13 residues. Trimming at V came to 9 bases and at J to 7 bases, leaving 5 bases not matched to a gene. The CDR3 reads CASGTSGGREQYF. DNA for the CDR3: TGTGCCAGCGGGACTAGCGGGGGACGGGAGCAGTACTTC.

CDR3 sequence reads: CAWSATGGRGQPQHF. CDR3 sequence (DNA): TGTGCCTGGAGCGCGACAGGGGGAAGAGGTCAGCCCCAGCATTTT. The chain links TRBV30 to TRBJ1-5; 9 bases are a match to TRBD1. This CDR3 region has 15 residues. The V gene end was trimmed by 3 bases and the J gene end by 6 bases; junction bases not matched to a gene: 9. The germline CDR1 and CDR2 sequences are GTSNPN and SVGIG (reference sequence).

The chain uses TRBV5-4 and TRBJ1-4; TRBD1 matches 9 bases. Germline V gene sequence: CDR1 SGHNT, CDR2 YYREEE (reference sequence). J lost 5 bases, V lost 0 bases, and 5 bases had no gene match. The CDR3 sequence is 16 residues long. CDR3 nucleotide sequence: TGTGCCAGCAGCTTGGCACAGGGGGCTCCGAATGAAAAACTGTTTTTT. Its translation is CASSLAQGAPNEKLFF. The entire variable domain, with the rest obtained from reference TRBV5-4 and TRBJ1-4, is as follows: ETGVTQSPTHLIKTRGQQVTLRCSSQSGHNTVSWYQQALGQGPQFIFQYYREEENGRGNFPPRFSGLQFPNYSSELNVNALELDDSALYLCASSLAQGAPNEKLFFGSGTQLSVL.

In its sample, this clone was seen once. The chain joins TRBV9 to TRBJ2-1; TRBD1 matches 9 bases. CDR3 length equals 17 residues. Germline V gene sequence: CDR1 SGDLS, CDR2 YYNGEE. The V gene end was trimmed by 4 bases and the J gene end by 1 base; junction bases not matched to a gene: 9. CDR3 amino acids: CASSTRTGEISYNEQFF. The CDR3, as DNA: TGTGCCAGCAGCACACGGACAGGGGAGATTTCCTACAATGAGCAGTTCTTC.

J is TRBJ2-3 and V is TRBV5-1, with 14 bases lining up with TRBD2. The length of the CDR3 is 17 residues. Germline CDR1 is SGHRS and CDR2 is YFSETQ. V shed 4 bases and J 1 base; nucleotides not matched to a gene: 5. DNA of the CDR3: TGCGCCAGCAGCGGACTAGCGGGAGGTTTGGGCACAGATACGCAGTATTTT. Its protein product is CASSGLAGGLGTDTQYF.

The chain joins TRBV2 to TRBJ2-3; possibly TRBD2 for D (5 bases). V lost 6 bases to trimming and J lost 0 bases, with 13 bases between them. Germline V gene sequence: CDR1 SNHLY, CDR2 FYNNEI. This CDR3 contains 15 residues. In DNA, the CDR3 is TGTGCCAGCAGAAAAGAGGGAACTAGCACAGATACGCAGTATTTT. Translation gives CASRKEGTSTDTQYF.

This clone was observed a single time. The rearrangement joins TRBV7-2 to TRBJ1-1; 9 bases line up with TRBD1. Trimming cost V 0 bases and J 8 bases; bases outside gene matches: 7. Germline values: CDR1 SGHTA, CDR2 FQGNSA. This CDR3 spans 15 amino acids. CDR3 DNA sequence: TGTGCCAGCAGCTTAGCTTTAGGACAGGGGTCGGAAGCTTTCTTT. This gives the protein CASSLALGQGSEAFF.

This clone was detected a few times. The V gene is TRBV19, the J gene TRBJ2-1; 7 nucleotides match TRBD2. The CDR3 length is 16 residues. Trimming cost V 4 bases and J 4 bases; bases outside gene matches: 10. Germline CDR1 reads LNHDA; CDR2 reads SQIVND (reference sequence). The CDR3 loop reads CASSTAGLGGYNEQFF. For the CDR3, the DNA is TGTGCCAGTAGTACCGCAGGGTTGGGGGGGTACAATGAGCAGTTCTTC.